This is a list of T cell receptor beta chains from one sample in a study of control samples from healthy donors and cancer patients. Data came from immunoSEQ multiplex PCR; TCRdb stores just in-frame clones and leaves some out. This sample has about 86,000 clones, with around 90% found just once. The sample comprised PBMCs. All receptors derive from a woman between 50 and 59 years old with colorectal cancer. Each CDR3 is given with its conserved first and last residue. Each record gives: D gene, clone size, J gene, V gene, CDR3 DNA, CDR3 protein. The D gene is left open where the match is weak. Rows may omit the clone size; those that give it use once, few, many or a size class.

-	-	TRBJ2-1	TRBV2	TGTGCCAGCAGTGAAGCATTGGGGCGGAATGAGCAGTTCTTC	CASSEALGRNEQFF
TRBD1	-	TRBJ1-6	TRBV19	TGTGCCAGTAGTGGGCAGGGGGATTCACCCCTCCACTTT	CASSGQGDSPLHF
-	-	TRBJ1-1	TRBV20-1	TGCAGCATTCGGGGGCTCACTGAAGCTTTCTTT	CSIRGLTEAFF
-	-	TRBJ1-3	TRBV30	TGTGCCTGGAGTGTTACTGACTCTGGAAACACCATATATTTT	CAWSVTDSGNTIYF
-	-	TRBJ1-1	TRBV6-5	TGTGCCAGCAGTTACTCTCGCCGCACTGAAGCTTTCTTT	CASSYSRRTEAFF
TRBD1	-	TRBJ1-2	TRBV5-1	TGCGCCAGCAGCTCGGGCCCATCAGGGGGTGCAGGATATGGCTACACCTTC	CASSSGPSGGAGYGYTF
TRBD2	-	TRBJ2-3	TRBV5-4	TGTGCCAGCAGCCCGCCCCTCGGGGGGGGGACAGATACGCAGTATTTT	CASSPPLGGGTDTQYF
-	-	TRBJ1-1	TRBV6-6	TGTGCCAGCAGTTTCCGGGACACCGAAGCTTTCTTT	CASSFRDTEAFF
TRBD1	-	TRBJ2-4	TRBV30	TGTGCCTGGAGCACTGGACAGGGTGTTCTTGGCATTCAGTACTTC	CAWSTGQGVLGIQYF
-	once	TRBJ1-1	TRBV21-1	TGTGCCAGCAGCAAAGTTAGGCACCTACTAGAAGCTTTCTTT	CASSKVRHLLEAFF
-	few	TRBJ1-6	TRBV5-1	TGCGCCAGCAGCTTGTTTCAAGGAAATTCACCCCTCCACTTT	CASSLFQGNSPLHF
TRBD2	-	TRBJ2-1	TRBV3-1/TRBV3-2	TGTGCCAGCAGCCAATGGGAGGGTGCGGGGTACAATGAGCAGTTCTTC	CASSQWEGAGYNEQFF
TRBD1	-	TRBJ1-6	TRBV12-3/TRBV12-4	TGTGCCAGCAGGGGACAGCATAATTCACCCCTCCACTTT	CASRGQHNSPLHF
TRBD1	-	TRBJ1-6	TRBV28	TGTGCCAGCAGTTTGCTCGGGACAGGCCTTTATAATTCACCCCTCCACTTT	CASSLLGTGLYNSPLHF
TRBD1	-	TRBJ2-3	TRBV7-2	TGTGCCAGCAGCTTAGACAGGGGGTCCCGAGATACGCAGTATTTT	CASSLDRGSRDTQYF
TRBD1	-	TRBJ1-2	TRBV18	TGTGCCAGCTCACCGTCATCAGAAGGGGGCAAAGGCTACACCTTC	CASSPSSEGGKGYTF
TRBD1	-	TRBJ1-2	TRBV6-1	TGTGCCAGCAGTGAAGGGACAGGGATCCTCGGCTACACCTTC	CASSEGTGILGYTF
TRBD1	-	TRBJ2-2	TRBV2	TGTGCCAGCGAGCGGGACAGGGGTAACACCGGGGAGCTGTTTTTT	CASERDRGNTGELFF
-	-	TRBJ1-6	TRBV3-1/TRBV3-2	TGTGCCAGCAGCCAGGACGGGTTTAATTCACCCCTCCACTTT	CASSQDGFNSPLHF
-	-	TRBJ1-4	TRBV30	TGTGCCTGGAGGCAGGAGGGCGCAACTAATGAAAAACTGTTTTTT	CAWRQEGATNEKLFF
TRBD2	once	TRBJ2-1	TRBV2	TGTGCCAGCAGTGAATCTAGCGGGGCCTACAATGAGCAGTTCTTC	CASSESSGAYNEQFF
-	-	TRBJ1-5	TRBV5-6	TGTGCCAGCAGCCCCCAAGATAGCAATCAGCCCCAGCATTTT	CASSPQDSNQPQHF
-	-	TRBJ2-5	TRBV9	TGTGCCAGCAGCATCCTAGATTTGGGTGGTCAAGAGACCCAGTACTTC	CASSILDLGGQETQYF
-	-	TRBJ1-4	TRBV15	TGTGCCACCAGTAGAGGGAGGTATGAAAAACTGTTTTTT	CATSRGRYEKLFF
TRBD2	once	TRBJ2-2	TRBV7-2	TGTGCCAGCAGCCCCCGCGGGGGGGCCGGGGAGCTGTTTTTT	CASSPRGGAGELFF